Sequencing of this T cell receptor (beta chain) was carried out in a study of T cell responses to AZD1222 COVID-19 vaccine. Study-wide results and caveats: A reported finding is that nearly half of spike-specific TCRs target unmutated variant regions. The repertoires were collected only after the peak T cell response. Only a handful of AZD1222 recipients tested seropositive at baseline. CD4 TCRs linked to vaccination spanned spike, dominating at 160-218 and 743-854.

The CDR3 has 14 residues. Germline V gene sequence: CDR1 DFQATT, CDR2 SNEGSKA (reference sequence). V dropped 3 bases and J dropped 4 bases, with 15 bases sitting between them. Concerning this clone itself: Its antigen is unidentified.

The table came from immunoSEQ multiplex PCR; TCRdb's copy has only in-frame clones and leaves some out. Of around 200,000 clones in the sample, approximately 94% were seen once. The clonotype comes from an adult who received the AZD1222 COVID-19 vaccine. This specimen consisted of peripheral blood, obtained 28 days after the second AZD1222 dose. V usage is TRBV20-1 and J usage is TRBJ1-2; D perhaps matches TRBD1 (6 bases). This chain's CDR3 is CSASTGTKTYGYTF. In DNA form, the CDR3 reads TGCAGTGCTAGTACCGGGACAAAGACCTATGGCTACACCTTC.